A selection of T cell receptor beta chains follows, all from one sample in a study of T cells in Graves' hyperthyroidism and ophthalmopathy. TCRdb passed the multiplex PCR reads through MiXCR, listing each CDR3 protein once. The sample has around 290,000 distinct CDR3 sequences; approximately 13% are singletons. The specimen was blood. These receptors were taken from a woman aged 35 to 49 with Graves' hyperthyroidism. CDR3s include the opening cysteine and the closing phenylalanine or tryptophan. The order of the fields is V gene, D gene, J gene, clone size, CDR3 DNA, CDR3 protein. A D gene is named only where the DNA matches it firmly. Expanded clones are given a class, and other clones once, few, many or no size at all.

V: TRBV4-1; D: .; J: TRBJ2-7; size: .; DNA: TGCGCCAGCAGCCGAAAGAGCCTGTCGGGAGAAGGCGGTATGGGATTGGTGCAGTACTTC; CDR3: CASSRKSLSGEGGMGLVQYF
V: TRBV7-9; D: TRBD2; J: TRBJ2-1; size: .; DNA: TGTGCCAGCAGCTTGACTAGCGGGAGGGCGGTTGAGCAGTTCTTC; CDR3: CASSLTSGRAVEQFF
V: TRBV4-1; D: TRBD1; J: TRBJ1-1; size: few; DNA: TGCGCCAGCAGCCAACGAACCGGGACAGGGGCCACTGAAGCTTTCTTT; CDR3: CASSQRTGTGATEAFF
V: TRBV12-5; D: .; J: TRBJ1-5; size: many; DNA: TGTGCTAGTAAATCCCTGCAGGGCAATCAGCCCCAGCATTTT; CDR3: CASKSLQGNQPQHF
V: TRBV27; D: .; J: TRBJ1-1; size: many; DNA: TGTGCCAGCAGTTTTTTTGGGGCTGAAGCTTTCTTT; CDR3: CASSFFGAEAFF
V: TRBV2; D: .; J: TRBJ1-5; size: many; DNA: TGTGCCAGCAGTGTTGGTTCGCAGGGCAATCAGCCCCAGCATTTT; CDR3: CASSVGSQGNQPQHF
V: TRBV15; D: .; J: TRBJ1-4; size: many; DNA: TGTGCCACCAGCAGAGATATGCAGAGAACTAATGAAAAACTGTTTTTT; CDR3: CATSRDMQRTNEKLFF
V: TRBV12-3/TRBV12-4; D: .; J: TRBJ2-2; size: many; DNA: TGTGCCAGCAGTTGGGGTCCCAACACCGGGGAGCTGTTTTTT; CDR3: CASSWGPNTGELFF
V: TRBV19; D: TRBD1; J: TRBJ2-3; size: few; DNA: TGTGCCAGTAGCGGGACAGGGAAAGATACGCAGTATTTT; CDR3: CASSGTGKDTQYF
V: TRBV2; D: TRBD1; J: TRBJ2-3; size: .; DNA: TGTGCCAGACCCTCAGGACAGGATAACACAGATACGCAGTATTTT; CDR3: CARPSGQDNTDTQYF
V: TRBV27; D: .; J: TRBJ1-1; size: many; DNA: TGTGCCAGCAGTTTCGCCATGAACACTGAAGCTTTCTTT; CDR3: CASSFAMNTEAFF
V: TRBV19; D: .; J: TRBJ1-6; size: few; DNA: TGTGCCAGTAGTATAAATGGCAGGGCTAATTCACCCCTCCACTTT; CDR3: CASSINGRANSPLHF
V: TRBV7-9; D: TRBD1; J: TRBJ2-7; size: few; DNA: TGTGCCAGCAGCTTAGCGGCAGGGGGCGGCCACGAGCAGTACTTC; CDR3: CASSLAAGGGHEQYF
V: TRBV28; D: TRBD1; J: TRBJ1-6; size: many; DNA: TGTGCCAGCAGTTTACAGGGGGTCTCACCCCTCCACTTT; CDR3: CASSLQGVSPLHF
V: TRBV6-1; D: .; J: TRBJ2-5; size: many; DNA: TGTGCCAGCAGTACTAGGGTTAGGGAGACCCAGTACTTC; CDR3: CASSTRVRETQYF
V: TRBV4-1; D: TRBD2; J: TRBJ2-7; size: many; DNA: TGCGCCAGCAGCCAGGGACTAGCGGACGAGCAGTACTTC; CDR3: CASSQGLADEQYF
V: TRBV27; D: .; J: TRBJ2-5; size: few; DNA: TGTGCCAGCAGTTTGAGGCGGACCCAGAGGGGGGAGACCCAGTACTTC; CDR3: CASSLRRTQRGETQYF
V: TRBV5-1; D: .; J: TRBJ1-1; size: .; DNA: TGCGCCAGCAGCTTGCGGGAGGGGATGAACACTGAAGCTTTCTTT; CDR3: CASSLREGMNTEAFF
V: TRBV2; D: .; J: TRBJ2-3; size: many; DNA: TGTGCCAGCAGTGGAGAAGATGATACGCAGTATTTT; CDR3: CASSGEDDTQYF
V: TRBV5-1; D: .; J: TRBJ1-4; size: .; DNA: TGCGCCAGCAGCTTGGGGACTACTAATGAAAAACTGTTTTTT; CDR3: CASSLGTTNEKLFF
V: TRBV28; D: .; J: TRBJ1-1; size: many; DNA: TGTGCCACCGCTAGGGAGACACCGAACACTGAAGCTTTCTTT; CDR3: CATARETPNTEAFF
V: TRBV3-1; D: .; J: TRBJ1-2; size: many; DNA: TGTGCCAGCAGCCAAGACCCGGGCTTACATGGCTACACCTTC; CDR3: CASSQDPGLHGYTF
V: TRBV15; D: .; J: TRBJ1-5; size: .; DNA: TGTGCCACCAGCAGGGCTTCAAATCAGCCCCAGCATTTT; CDR3: CATSRASNQPQHF
V: TRBV24-1; D: TRBD2; J: TRBJ2-7; size: few; DNA: TGTGCCACCAGTGATCCGGGAGGAAGCACCGAGCAGTACTTC; CDR3: CATSDPGGSTEQYF
V: TRBV12-3/TRBV12-4; D: TRBD2; J: TRBJ2-7; size: many; DNA: TGTGCCAGCAGCCCCTTACTAGCGGGAGACCAGCAGTACTTC; CDR3: CASSPLLAGDQQYF
V: TRBV5-5; D: .; J: TRBJ1-5; size: few; DNA: TGTGCCAGCAGCCAAGGGGATTTAGACCGTCAGCATTTT; CDR3: CASSQGDLDRQHF
V: TRBV20-1; D: TRBD1; J: TRBJ2-2; size: few; DNA: TGCAGTGCCAAAGGACAGGGGCTGCTCACCGGGGAGCTGTTTTTT; CDR3: CSAKGQGLLTGELFF
V: TRBV6-1; D: TRBD1; J: TRBJ2-1; size: .; DNA: TGTGCCAGCAGAAGCGACCAACAGGGGGCGGACAATGAGCAGTTCTTC; CDR3: CASRSDQQGADNEQFF
V: TRBV20-1; D: .; J: TRBJ2-3; size: many; DNA: TGCAGTGCTAGAGGCGAGGGGACCCTTCCGGGAGATACGCAGTATTTT; CDR3: CSARGEGTLPGDTQYF
V: TRBV20-1; D: TRBD1; J: TRBJ2-7; size: few; DNA: TGCAGTGCTAGAGATCCGACAGGGGGTGATGAGCAGTACTTC; CDR3: CSARDPTGGDEQYF
V: TRBV3-1; D: TRBD2; J: TRBJ2-2; size: .; DNA: TGTGCCAGCAGCCAAAAGGCTCGTGCTAGCGGGTACTATTACACCAGGGAGCTGTTTTTT; CDR3: CASSQKARASGYYYTRELFF
V: TRBV18; D: .; J: TRBJ2-5; size: many; DNA: TGTGCCAGCTCACCATACTCAGGGTCCGAGACCCAGTACTTC; CDR3: CASSPYSGSETQYF
V: TRBV28; D: .; J: TRBJ1-2; size: many; DNA: TGTGCCAGCAGCTCCCCCGAGAGCTATGGCTACACCTTC; CDR3: CASSSPESYGYTF
V: TRBV10-3; D: TRBD2; J: TRBJ2-3; size: .; DNA: TGTGCCATCAGTGAGTCGTCGGGAGGGGGAGATACGCAGTATTTT; CDR3: CAISESSGGGDTQYF
V: TRBV6-1; D: TRBD1; J: TRBJ1-2; size: many; DNA: TGTGCCAGCAGCCCCGGGACAGGGGCCTATGGCTACACCTTC; CDR3: CASSPGTGAYGYTF